What follows are 19 T cell receptor beta chains derived from one specimen sequenced in a study of shared clonotypes between healthy human individuals. Profiling relied on immunoSEQ multiplex PCR, and the TCRdb table lists in-frame clones only, not all of them. The sample contains about 1 million clones, approximately 70% of which appear only once. The sequencing sample was made of memory CD4+ T cells sorted from blood. The subset was: CD45RA-negative fraction. These receptors were collected from a young man in good health.

The chain combines TRBV5-1 with TRBJ1-2; D gene uncertain. Germline V gene sequence: CDR1 SGHRS, CDR2 YFSETQ. This CDR3 has 15 amino acids. V dropped 2 bases and J dropped 8 bases, with 19 bases sitting between them. The CDR3 region has the DNA TGCGCCAGCAGCTTACAACCGGAGAATGCGCCGGGCTACACCTTC. As protein: CASSLQPENAPGYTF.

This chain uses TRBV19 with TRBJ2-3, with D unresolved. The V and J ends lost 1 base and 2 bases respectively, with 7 bases between them. This CDR3 spans 14 amino acids. Per germline, CDR1 LNHDA and CDR2 SQIVND (reference sequence). The CDR3 DNA follows: TGTGCCAGTAGTATAGGAGCCGCCACAGATACGCAGTATTTT. This translates into CASSIGAATDTQYF.

The V gene is TRBV10-3, the J gene TRBJ1-1, with 7 nucleotides matching TRBD1. V lost 1 base and J lost 5; bases outside the gene matches: 4. Per germline, CDR1 ENHRY and CDR2 SYGVKD. The length of the CDR3 is 14 residues. The CDR3 spells CAISELTGVTEAFF. The CDR3 DNA reads TGTGCCATCAGTGAGTTAACAGGGGTTACTGAAGCTTTCTTT.

Comment on this clone: A much larger clone differs by one base, so this may be a read error. The identical CDR3 is also encoded by other nucleotide sequences in the sample. The chain carries TRBV6-5 and TRBJ2-2; D is uncertain. With 5 bases removed from V and 2 bases from J, the gap between germline ends came to 3 bases. CDR1 MNHEY and CDR2 SVGAGI come from the germline V gene. CDR3 size: 12 residues. The CDR3 region has the DNA TGTGCCAGCAGTGGCAACACCGGGGAGCTGTTTTTT. Protein: CASSGNTGELFF.

This sequence joins TRBV28 and TRBJ1-5; 7 bases are shared with TRBD1. Germline lookup yields CDR1 MDHEN and CDR2 SYDVKM. J was trimmed by 3 bases and V by 8 bases; bases with no gene match: 10. There are 15 residues in the CDR3. The CDR3 nucleotides read TGTGCCAGCCTCGAAGGGGGCGCAGACAATCAGCCCCAGCATTTT. Protein product: CASLEGGADNQPQHF.

This chain uses TRBV5-6 with TRBJ1-4; tentatively, D is TRBD1 (5 bases). Trimming removed 4 bases from V and 10 bases from J, with 17 bases in between. Germline CDR1 SGHDT, CDR2 YYEEEE. The CDR3 loop spans 14 amino acids. The CDR3 nucleotides read TGTGCCAGCAGCCTCGGCCGGACAATGGGAAAACTGTTTTTT. Translated: CASSLGRTMGKLFF.

This clone showed up just a few times. V usage is TRBV19 and J usage is TRBJ1-1, with 7 bases aligning to TRBD1. With V trimmed by 5 bases and J by 3 bases, 9 bases remained unmatched. CDR3 length: 15 amino acids. CDR1 and CDR2 from the germline V gene are LNHDA and SQIVND (reference sequence). As DNA, the CDR3 is TGTGCCAGTAGTGCCCTAGACAGGGATCACACTGAAGCTTTCTTT. Protein sequence: CASSALDRDHTEAFF.

The CDR3 region is CASSIGGGPQHF. The CDR3 bases are TGTGCCAGTAGTATTGGGGGGGGACCCCAGCATTTT. This chain joins TRBV19 and TRBJ1-5, with a possible D match to TRBD1 (5 bases). This CDR3 contains 12 residues. Germline CDR1 LNHDA, CDR2 SQIVND (reference sequence). Trimming removed 3 bases at V and 10 bases at J, with 10 bases between.

The table lists this clone with many counts. The chain recombines TRBV9 with TRBJ1-1; the match to TRBD1 covers 9 bases. Germline trimming cut 4 bases from V and 4 bases from J; bases unmatched to any gene: 2. Germline V lookup: CDR1 SGDLS, CDR2 YYNGEE. The length of the CDR3 is 13 residues. The CDR3 is CASSQTGGTEAFF. The CDR3 region has the DNA TGTGCCAGCAGCCAGACAGGGGGCACTGAAGCTTTCTTT.

The chain carries TRBV2 and TRBJ2-3; 10 bases match TRBD2. Germline CDR1 reads SNHLY; CDR2 reads FYNNEI. CDR3 length: 16 amino acids. Trimming removed 3 bases from V and 6 bases from J; junction bases left unmatched: 9. CDR3 protein: CASSDHQREGPDTQYF. DNA of the CDR3: TGTGCCAGCAGTGATCATCAGCGGGAGGGCCCGGATACGCAGTATTTT. Full variable domain (outside the CDR3, taken from reference TRBV2 and TRBJ2-3): EPEVTQTPSHQVTQMGQEVILRCVPISNHLYFYWYRQILGQKVEFLVSFYNNEISEKSEIFDDQFSVERPDGSNFTLKIRSTKLEDSAMYFCASSDHQREGPDTQYFGPGTRLTVL.

As regards this clone: An end of the junction does not agree with germline; a read error may underlie this. This rearrangement joins TRBV7-7 to TRBJ2-2; TRBD1 matches at 7 bases. The CDR3 runs to 14 residues. Germline V gene sequence: CDR1 SSHAT, CDR2 FNYEAQ (reference sequence). CDR3 protein: CASSWTGNTGELFF. CDR3 coding DNA: TGTGCTAGCAGCTGGACAGGGAACACCGGGGAGCTGTTTTTT.

The rearrangement uses TRBV18 and TRBJ2-3, with D perhaps TRBD2 (6 bases). Per the germline V gene, CDR1 is KGHSH and CDR2 is LQKENI. This CDR3 spans 14 amino acids. V lost 5 bases and J 6 bases, leaving 15 bases between the germline ends. The CDR3 nucleotides read TGTGCCAGCTCAAGGACGGGAGTATTGGATACGCAGTATTTT. It encodes CASSRTGVLDTQYF.

J is TRBJ1-6 and V is TRBV7-9; D perhaps matches TRBD1 (6 bases). The CDR3 is made up of 11 amino acids. Trimming pared 5 bases from V and 18 bases from J, leaving 14 bases between. CDR1 SEHNR and CDR2 FQNEAQ come from the germline V gene (reference sequence). This CDR3 is CASSVYREGHF. The DNA for the CDR3 is TGTGCCAGCAGCGTGTACAGGGAAGGCCACTTT.

J is TRBJ2-1 and V is TRBV10-1; TRBD2 matches 8 bases. Germline CDR1 and CDR2: WNHNN and SYGVQD (reference sequence). The CDR3 runs 14 residues. The ends lost 4 bases at V and 8 bases at J; junction bases unmatched: 7. The CDR3 sequence is CASSVASGPYEQFF. CDR3 sequence (DNA): TGCGCCAGCAGTGTGGCTAGCGGGCCCTATGAGCAGTTCTTC.

The chain recombines TRBV2 with TRBJ2-3; TRBD1 aligns across 7 bases. Per germline, CDR1 SNHLY and CDR2 FYNNEI. The J segment lost 2 bases and the V segment lost 3 bases, leaving 5 bases of the junction unmatched. CDR3 length: 15 residues. CDR3 residues: CASSDDRVATDTQYF. The CDR3 DNA is TGTGCCAGCAGTGACGACAGGGTAGCCACAGATACGCAGTATTTT.

This clone appeared once. The V call is TRBV10-3, the J call TRBJ2-1; 9 nucleotides match TRBD1. CDR1 and CDR2 (germline): ENHRY, SYGVKD. V was pared by 6 bases and J by 0 bases, with 12 bases of the junction left unmatched. This CDR3 spans 18 amino acids. The CDR3 sequence is CAISYRGRAESSYNEQFF. CDR3 DNA: TGTGCCATCAGCTACAGGGGGCGGGCGGAGAGCTCCTACAATGAGCAGTTCTTC.

The chain couples TRBV7-8 to TRBJ1-5; the match to TRBD1 covers 11 bases. The V gene's germline CDR1 is SGHVS and CDR2 FQNEAQ. The junction had 3 bases not matched to a gene; V was cut back by 4 bases and J by 7 bases. This CDR3 has 14 amino acids. In DNA, the CDR3 is TGTGCCAGCAGCTCGGGACAGGGGGGACAGCCCCAGCATTTT. Its protein product is CASSSGQGGQPQHF.

The rearrangement uses TRBV6-5 and TRBJ1-5, with 8 bases that match TRBD1. This CDR3 has 14 residues. With V trimmed by 6 bases and J by 6 bases, 7 bases remained unmatched. CDR1 and CDR2 from the germline V gene are MNHEY and SVGAGI. CDR3 in amino acids: CASSPQGASQPQHF. For the CDR3, the DNA is TGTGCCAGCAGCCCCCAGGGGGCTAGTCAGCCCCAGCATTTT.

This clone has more than one count but fewer than ten. J is TRBJ2-7 and V is TRBV5-1; 9 bases map to TRBD2. This CDR3 has 16 residues. V trimming: 2 bases; J trimming: 0 bases; junction bases outside the gene matches: 6. Germline V gene data show CDR1 as SGHRS and CDR2 as YFSETQ. The CDR3 nucleotides are TGCGCCAGCAGCTTCCTATCTAGCGGGGTCTCCTACGAGCAGTACTTC. This encodes CASSFLSSGVSYEQYF.